This passage covers 18 T cell receptor beta chains from one sample sequenced in a study of blood T cell repertoires in COVID-19. Assay: immunoSEQ multiplex PCR; the TCRdb copy retains only in-frame clones and omits some. The profile covers 95,000 to 150,000 clones, with 75% to 90% appearing a single time and about 4.7% taken by the ten largest. Sequenced material: peripheral blood. These TCRs come from a man aged 40-49 years with acute or convalescent COVID-19.

The chain recombines TRBV7-9 with TRBJ1-1; D remains ambiguous. The ends were cut back, 5 bases at V and 1 base at J, with 11 bases in the middle. Germline CDR1 is SEHNR and CDR2 is FQNEAQ (reference sequence). The CDR3 totals 14 residues. DNA of the CDR3: TGTGCCAGCAGCCATCTAACAGAGAACACTGAAGCTTTCTTT. Its translation is CASSHLTENTEAFF.

The chain links TRBV6-5 to TRBJ1-1; weak D call: TRBD1 (5 bases). Germline-derived CDR1 and CDR2 are MNHEY and SVGAGI. V dropped 2 bases and J dropped 1 base, with 11 bases sitting between them. This CDR3 has 15 residues. CDR3 in amino acids: CASSYPPGGNTEAFF. CDR3 nucleotide sequence: TGTGCCAGCAGTTACCCCCCCGGGGGGAACACTGAAGCTTTCTTT.

V is TRBV9 and J is TRBJ2-3; D is uncertain. The germline gives CDR1 SGDLS, CDR2 YYNGEE. The V gene lost 1 base and the J gene lost 1 base, with 4 bases spanning the gap. There are 13 residues in the CDR3. CDR3 residues: CASSVLRTDTQYF. The CDR3 DNA reads TGTGCCAGCAGCGTACTACGCACAGATACGCAGTATTTT.

This clone appeared a few times. J is TRBJ2-5 and V is TRBV28; D may be TRBD1 (6 bases). Germline V gene sequence: CDR1 MDHEN, CDR2 SYDVKM. Between the trimmed V and J ends, which lost 6 bases and 2 bases, there was a span of 10 bases. The CDR3 has 13 residues. The DNA of the CDR3 is TGTGCCAGCAGATTGGACAGTCAAGAGACCCAGTACTTC. Amino acids: CASRLDSQETQYF.

A single count supports this clone. The rearrangement uses TRBV6-5 and TRBJ1-5; possibly TRBD1 for D (6 bases). Germline lookup yields CDR1 MNHEY and CDR2 SVGAGI. The CDR3 totals 13 residues. The V and J ends lost 2 bases and 7 bases respectively, with 9 bases between them. This CDR3 is CASSYGDNQPQHF. The CDR3 coding sequence is TGTGCCAGCAGTTACGGGGACAACCAGCCCCAGCATTTT.

The gene calls are TRBV18 and TRBJ1-4; a weak D match, TRBD1 (6 bases). The germline gives CDR1 KGHSH, CDR2 LQKENI. Trimming cost V 4 bases and J 0 bases, with 9 bases left between them. CDR3 length equals 15 residues. The CDR3 protein is CASSLDSPTNEKLFF. In DNA, the CDR3 is TGTGCCAGCTCACTGGACAGCCCAACTAATGAAAAACTGTTTTTT.

This chain connects TRBV5-1 to TRBJ2-7; weak D call: TRBD1 (6 bases). The CDR3 has 15 amino acids. The V and J ends lost 3 bases and 0 bases respectively, with 13 bases between them. Germline V gene lookup returns CDR1 SGHRS and CDR2 YFSETQ. The CDR3 loop reads CASSYGDTRSYEQYF. In DNA, the CDR3 is TGCGCCAGCAGCTATGGGGACACCCGCTCCTACGAGCAGTACTTC.

V and J are TRBV18 and TRBJ2-2, with 7 nucleotides matching TRBD2. This CDR3 spans 15 amino acids. Germline V gene lookup returns CDR1 KGHSH and CDR2 LQKENI. J gave up 0 bases and V 4 bases, and 2 bases lay outside the gene matches. This CDR3 reads CASSRGGANTGELFF. DNA for the CDR3: TGTGCCAGCTCACGGGGAGGGGCGAACACCGGGGAGCTGTTTTTT.

The V and J genes are TRBV5-5 and TRBJ2-7; D perhaps matches TRBD1 (5 bases). Per germline, CDR1 SGHKS and CDR2 YYEKEE (reference sequence). The CDR3 consists of 12 residues. Deletions cut 4 bases from V and 4 bases from J, with 9 bases between. The CDR3 reads CASSPRQYEQYF. CDR3 in DNA: TGTGCCAGCAGCCCACGACAGTACGAGCAGTACTTC. The whole variable domain, remainder taken from reference TRBV5-5 and TRBJ2-7, is DAGVTQSPTHLIKTRGQQVTLRCSPISGHKSVSWYQQVLGQGPQFIFQYYEKEERGRGNFPDRFSARQFPNYSSELNVNALLLGDSALYLCASSPRQYEQYFGPGTRLTVT.

The chain employs TRBV9 and TRBJ2-1; D is possibly TRBD2 (6 bases). The length of the CDR3 is 16 residues. Germline V gene lookup returns CDR1 SGDLS and CDR2 YYNGEE. V lost 0 bases and J lost 0, with 10 bases in between. The CDR3, as DNA: TGTGCCAGCAGCGTAGGGGTGGGGGGCTCCTACAATGAGCAGTTCTTC. This codes for CASSVGVGGSYNEQFF.

The chain joins TRBV10-3 to TRBJ1-5; D is perhaps TRBD1 (6 bases). V was pared by 11 bases and J by 0 bases, with 14 bases between. This CDR3 has 14 amino acids. CDR1 and CDR2 (germline): ENHRY, SYGVKD. CDR3 nucleotide sequence: TGTGCCGTTAAGGGGGAGTATAGCAATCAGCCCCAGCATTTT. Translation: CAVKGEYSNQPQHF.

The chain carries TRBV9 and TRBJ2-7; 9 bases agree with TRBD1. V dropped 4 bases and J dropped 2; count of bases not matched to a gene: 4. Looked up from germline, CDR1 is SGDLS and CDR2 is YYNGEE. The length of the CDR3 is 14 residues. The CDR3: CASSRGQGTYEQYF. In DNA form, the CDR3 reads TGTGCCAGCAGCAGGGGACAGGGCACCTACGAGCAGTACTTC.

The chain couples TRBV18 to TRBJ1-1, with 7 bases fitting TRBD1. The length of the CDR3 is 13 residues. The germline CDR1 and CDR2 sequences are KGHSH and LQKENI. V dropped 2 bases and J dropped 8; count of bases not matched to a gene: 5. The CDR3 bases are TGTGCCAGCTCACCAGTTGAGGGGGCAGAAGCTTTCTTT. Translation: CASSPVEGAEAFF.

The chain couples TRBV7-2 to TRBJ1-2; TRBD1 aligns across 8 bases. CDR3 size: 13 residues. V gave up 3 bases and J gave up 11 bases; unmatched junction bases: 8. Germline assignment: CDR1 SGHTA and CDR2 FQGNSA. CDR3 DNA sequence: TGTGCCAGCAGCTTGGGTCCGGGACAGGCATACACCTTC. Protein sequence: CASSLGPGQAYTF.

The chain recombines TRBV5-1 with TRBJ1-1; D remains ambiguous. This CDR3 comprises 15 residues. V was trimmed by 0 bases and J by 5 bases, leaving 14 bases between them. CDR1 is SGHRS, CDR2 YFSETQ, per germline. CDR3 residues: CASSLESRLSTEAFF. The CDR3 bases are TGCGCCAGCAGCTTGGAGTCCCGACTGAGTACTGAAGCTTTCTTT.

The rearrangement joins TRBV6-5 to TRBJ1-5; 8 positions match TRBD1. After removal of 0 bases from V and 6 bases from J, the junction contained 1 base not matched to a gene. The CDR3 loop spans 14 amino acids. CDR1 and CDR2 (germline): MNHEY, SVGAGI. Here the CDR3 DNA reads TGTGCCAGCAGTTACTCACAGGGGGGTCAGCCCCAGCATTTT. Its translation is CASSYSQGGQPQHF.

The V and J genes are TRBV2 and TRBJ2-1; 8 bases match TRBD2. Germline CDR1 SNHLY, CDR2 FYNNEI. J gave up 4 bases and V 6 bases, and 8 bases lay outside the gene matches. The CDR3 totals 15 residues. The CDR3, as DNA: TGTGCCAGCAGCCAGACTAGCGCAAGGTACAATGAGCAGTTCTTC. Translation gives CASSQTSARYNEQFF. Variable domain in full (rest from reference TRBV2 and TRBJ2-1): EPEVTQTPSHQVTQMGQEVILRCVPISNHLYFYWYRQILGQKVEFLVSFYNNEISEKSEIFDDQFSVERPDGSNFTLKIRSTKLEDSAMYFCASSQTSARYNEQFFGPGTRLTVL.

The V call is TRBV19, the J call TRBJ1-1; D remains ambiguous. The CDR3 has 13 residues. V lost 5 bases to trimming and J lost 3 bases, with 10 bases between them. Germline CDR1 and CDR2: LNHDA and SQIVND (reference sequence). CDR3 protein: CASSSTGDTEAFF. In DNA form, the CDR3 reads TGTGCCAGTAGTTCGACTGGAGACACTGAAGCTTTCTTT.